Below are 13 T cell receptor beta chains sequenced from a single sample in a study of beta chain features in type 1 diabetes. For these TCRs, the target antigens are not known. Notes on the study in general: Moderate but significant shortening of TCRB CDR3s was recorded in all four CD4+ subsets from Type 1 diabetes patients.

Sequenced material consisted of expressed TCRB transcripts (all of the isolated RNA was reverse transcribed). The assay was immunoSEQ multiplex PCR, and TCRdb's table has in-frame clones only and misses some. The table records around 340,000 clones, 9.3% of them present only once. The source material was central memory CD4+ T cells from blood. These receptors all stem from a man aged 25 to 45 with type 1 diabetes.

This clone was counted between two and nine times. The rearrangement links TRBV28 to TRBJ2-3; 7 positions agree with TRBD2. CDR3 length equals 14 residues. Germline lookup yields CDR1 MDHEN and CDR2 SYDVKM. V trimming: 5 bases; J trimming: 2 bases; junction bases outside the gene matches: 4. The CDR3 region has the DNA TGTGCCAGCAGTCCGGGGACTAACACAGATACGCAGTATTTT. This gives the protein CASSPGTNTDTQYF.

Concerning this clone: The sample contains more than one DNA sequence encoding this CDR3. This sequence joins TRBV9 and TRBJ1-6; 9 positions match TRBD1. In germline, CDR1 is SGDLS, CDR2 YYNGEE. The CDR3 spans 14 residues. Trimming removed 3 bases from V and 10 bases from J; junction bases left unmatched: 5. CDR3 loop: CASSAGQGRSPLHF. Here the CDR3 DNA reads TGTGCCAGCAGCGCGGGACAGGGTCGATCACCCCTCCACTTT.

The chain joins TRBV12-2 to TRBJ2-7; the table's D call of TRBD1 was not tested on the DNA. TRBV12-2 represents a pseudogene. This CDR3 has 15 amino acids. In DNA form, the CDR3 reads TGTGCAAGTCGCTTAAGTCCAGGGCCCAGTTACGAGCAGTACTTC. Translating gives CASRLSPGPSYEQYF.

The chain recombines TRBV7-2 with TRBJ2-7; 7 bases map to TRBD2. Germline-derived CDR1 and CDR2 are SGHTA and FQGNSA. The CDR3 sequence is 16 residues long. J lost 1 base, V lost 5 bases, and 11 bases had no gene match. CDR3 sequence (DNA): TGTGCCAGCAGCCACCCTGGGGAGGGGCGTTCCTACGAGCAGTACTTC. It translates to CASSHPGEGRSYEQYF.

This clone was counted a single time. This chain uses TRBV4-1 with TRBJ1-6, with D maybe TRBD1 (6 bases). This CDR3 contains 17 residues. Trimming stripped 0 bases from V and 10 bases from J, with 19 bases between. The germline V gene has CDR1 MGHRA and CDR2 YSYEKL. The CDR3 region is CASSQDTRRQTGSPLHF. CDR3 DNA: TGCGCCAGCAGCCAAGATACCCGTAGGCAGACAGGCTCACCCCTCCACTTT.

This chain's CDR3 is CASTGGASNQPQHF. CDR3 nucleotide sequence: TGCGCCAGCACGGGGGGGGCTAGCAATCAGCCCCAGCATTTT. The chain links TRBV10-2 to TRBJ1-5, with D possibly matching TRBD1 (6 bases). The CDR3 has 14 amino acids. V lost 7 bases to trimming and J lost 0 bases, with 10 bases between them. In germline, CDR1 is WSHSY, CDR2 SAAADI.

Worth noting for this clone: The same CDR3 can be traced to other DNA sequences in this sample. This chain connects TRBV4-3 to TRBJ2-7; 7 positions match TRBD1. Germline loops: CDR1 LGHNA, CDR2 YSLEER. The V segment lost 0 bases and the J segment 5 bases; nucleotides outside the gene matches: 4. This CDR3 has 14 amino acids. In DNA, the CDR3 is TGCGCCAGCAGCCAAGACCGCCAGGGGGACGAGCAGTACTTC. This encodes CASSQDRQGDEQYF.

This clone was observed at least ten times. The rearrangement links TRBV5-6 to TRBJ2-7; unclear D gene. The V gene lost 0 bases and the J gene lost 6 bases, with 4 bases spanning the gap. Germline CDR1 SGHDT, CDR2 YYEEEE. This CDR3 spans 11 amino acids. The CDR3 is CASSLASEQYF. CDR3 DNA sequence: TGTGCCAGCAGCTTGGCCTCCGAGCAGTACTTC.

The chain couples TRBV4-3 to TRBJ2-7; TRBD1 aligns across 10 bases. CDR1 LGHNA and CDR2 YSLEER come from the germline V gene. The length of the CDR3 is 16 residues. J was trimmed by 2 bases and V by 2 bases; bases with no gene match: 6. In DNA form, the CDR3 reads TGCGCCAGCAGCCAACCCCATGGGACAGGGGCCTACGAGCAGTACTTC. It codes for CASSQPHGTGAYEQYF.

The chain uses TRBV27 and TRBJ2-3, with TRBD1 matching 10 bases. Germline V gene lookup returns CDR1 MNHEY and CDR2 SMNVEV (reference sequence). The junction had 5 bases not matched to a gene; V was cut back by 6 bases and J by 2 bases. The length of the CDR3 is 15 residues. The DNA of the CDR3 is TGTGCCAGCAGACGGACAGGGGGGATCACAGATACGCAGTATTTT. It encodes CASRRTGGITDTQYF.

In its sample, this clone was seen a few times. V is TRBV5-1 and J is TRBJ1-2, with D maybe TRBD1 (5 bases). Germline V gene sequence: CDR1 SGHRS, CDR2 YFSETQ. V was trimmed by 0 bases and J by 8 bases, leaving 14 bases between them. The length of the CDR3 is 14 residues. The CDR3 here is CASSLGGAVYGYTF. In nucleotides, the CDR3 is TGCGCCAGCAGCTTGGGCGGGGCAGTCTACGGCTACACCTTC.

The V and J genes are TRBV6-6 and TRBJ2-2, with D possibly matching TRBD1 (5 bases). Per germline, CDR1 MNHNY and CDR2 SVGAGI (reference sequence). Trimming cost V 7 bases and J 4 bases, with 16 bases left between them. The CDR3 is made up of 15 amino acids. The CDR3 DNA reads as TGTGCCAGCACCACTCAGGGCTCGGGCACCGGGGAGCTGTTTTTT. Translation: CASTTQGSGTGELFF.

The table lists this clone with a few counts. V is TRBV28 and J is TRBJ1-1; no definite D call. CDR3 length: 14 amino acids. Trimming left V 5 bases short and J 1 base short, with 11 bases between. CDR1 and CDR2 from the germline V gene are MDHEN and SYDVKM. This chain's CDR3 is CASSPYGGNTEAFF. The DNA for the CDR3 is TGTGCCAGCAGTCCCTACGGTGGGAACACTGAAGCTTTCTTT.